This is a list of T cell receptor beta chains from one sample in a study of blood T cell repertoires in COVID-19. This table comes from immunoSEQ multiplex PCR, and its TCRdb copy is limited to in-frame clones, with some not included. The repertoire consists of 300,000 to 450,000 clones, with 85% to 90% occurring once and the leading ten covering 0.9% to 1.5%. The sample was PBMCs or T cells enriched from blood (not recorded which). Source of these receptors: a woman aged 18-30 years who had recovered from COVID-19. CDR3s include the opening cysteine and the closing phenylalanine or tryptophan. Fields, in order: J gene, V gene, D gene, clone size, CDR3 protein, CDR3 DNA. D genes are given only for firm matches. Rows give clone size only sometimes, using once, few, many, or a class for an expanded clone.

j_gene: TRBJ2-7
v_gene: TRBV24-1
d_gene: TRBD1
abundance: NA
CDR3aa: CATSDPGTGFYEQYF
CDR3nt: TGTGCCACCAGTGACCCAGGGACAGGGTTCTACGAGCAGTACTTC

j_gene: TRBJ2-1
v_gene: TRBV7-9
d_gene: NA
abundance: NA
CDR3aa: CASSRIPARPGNEQFF
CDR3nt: TGTGCCAGCAGCCGTATACCGGCCAGGCCGGGGAATGAGCAGTTCTTC

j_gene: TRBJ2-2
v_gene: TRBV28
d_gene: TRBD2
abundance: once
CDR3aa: CASSGGVGELFF
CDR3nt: TGTGCCAGCAGTGGGGGGGTCGGGGAGCTGTTTTTT

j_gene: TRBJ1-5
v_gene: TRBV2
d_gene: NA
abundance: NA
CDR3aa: CASTFSLRGGESNQPQHF
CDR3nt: TGTGCCAGCACCTTCTCCTTGAGAGGAGGTGAAAGCAATCAGCCCCAGCATTTT

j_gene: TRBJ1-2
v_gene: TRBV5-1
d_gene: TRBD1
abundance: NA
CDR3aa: CASSAGERDRYGYTF
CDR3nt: TGCGCCAGCAGCGCTGGTGAACGGGACAGATATGGCTACACCTTC

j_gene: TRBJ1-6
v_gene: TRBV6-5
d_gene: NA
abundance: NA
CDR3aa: CATREAADNSPLHF
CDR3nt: TGTGCCACCAGGGAGGCAGCGGATAATTCACCCCTCCACTTT

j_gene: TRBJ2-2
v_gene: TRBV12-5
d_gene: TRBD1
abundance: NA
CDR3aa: CASGLGDRYTGELFF
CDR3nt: TGTGCTAGTGGGCTGGGGGACAGATACACCGGGGAGCTGTTTTTT

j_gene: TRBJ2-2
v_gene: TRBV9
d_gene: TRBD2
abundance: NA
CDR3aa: CASSVVAGGNTGELFF
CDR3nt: TGTGCCAGCAGCGTAGTAGCGGGGGGGAACACCGGGGAGCTGTTTTTT

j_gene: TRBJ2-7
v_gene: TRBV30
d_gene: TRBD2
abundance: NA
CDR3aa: CAWSTPSGGALYEQYF
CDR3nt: TGTGCCTGGAGTACCCCTAGCGGGGGGGCCCTCTACGAGCAGTACTTC

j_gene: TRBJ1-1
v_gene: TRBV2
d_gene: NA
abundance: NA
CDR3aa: CASRQGPMNTEAFF
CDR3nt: TGTGCCAGCAGGCAGGGCCCCATGAACACTGAAGCTTTCTTT

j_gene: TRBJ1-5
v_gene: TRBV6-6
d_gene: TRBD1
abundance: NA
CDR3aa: CASSSGTGFQYQPQHF
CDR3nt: TGTGCCAGCAGTTCCGGGACAGGATTCCAATACCAGCCCCAGCATTTT

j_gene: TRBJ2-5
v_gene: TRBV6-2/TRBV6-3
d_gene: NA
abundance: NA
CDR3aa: CASSRGSETQYF
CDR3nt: TGTGCCAGCAGCAGGGGATCGGAGACCCAGTACTTC

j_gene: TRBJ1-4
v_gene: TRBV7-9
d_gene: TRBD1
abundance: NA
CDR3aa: CASSSRGQGTTNEKLFF
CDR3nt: TGTGCCAGCAGCTCGAGAGGACAGGGTACAACTAATGAAAAACTGTTTTTT

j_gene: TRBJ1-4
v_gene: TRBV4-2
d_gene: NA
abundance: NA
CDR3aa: CASSQEREGASNEKLFF
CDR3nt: TGTGCCAGCAGCCAAGAAAGAGAAGGGGCCTCTAATGAAAAACTGTTTTTT

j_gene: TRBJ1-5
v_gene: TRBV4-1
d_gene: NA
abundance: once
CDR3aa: CASSQQGDRNQPQHF
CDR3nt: TGCGCCAGCAGCCAGCAGGGTGACAGAAATCAGCCCCAGCATTTT

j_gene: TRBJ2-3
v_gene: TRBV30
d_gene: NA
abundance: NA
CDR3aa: CAWSLTGTQYF
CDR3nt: TGTGCCTGGAGTCTGACGGGGACGCAGTATTTT

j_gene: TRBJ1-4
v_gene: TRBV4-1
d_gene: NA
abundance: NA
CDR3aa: CASSQPGGATNEKLFF
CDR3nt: TGCGCCAGCAGCCAACCTGGAGGAGCAACTAATGAAAAACTGTTTTTT

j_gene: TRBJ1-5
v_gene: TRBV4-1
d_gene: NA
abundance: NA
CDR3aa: CASSQAQLGGNQPQHF
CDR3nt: TGCGCCAGCAGCCAAGCCCAGCTCGGGGGCAATCAGCCCCAGCATTTT

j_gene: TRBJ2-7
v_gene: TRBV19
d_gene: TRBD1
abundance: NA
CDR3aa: CASTRTGLTYEQYF
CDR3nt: TGTGCCAGCACCAGGACAGGGTTAACCTACGAGCAGTACTTC

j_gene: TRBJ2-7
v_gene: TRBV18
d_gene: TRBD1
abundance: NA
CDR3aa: CASSLRQGTGEQYF
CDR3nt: TGTGCCAGCTCACTCAGGCAAGGGACAGGCGAGCAGTACTTC

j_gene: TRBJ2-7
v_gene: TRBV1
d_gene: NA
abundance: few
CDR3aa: CTSSHGPDEQYF
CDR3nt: TGCACCAGCAGCCATGGGCCCGACGAGCAGTACTTC

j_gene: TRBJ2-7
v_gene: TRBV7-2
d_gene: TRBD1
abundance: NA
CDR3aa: CASSRDRTYYEQYF
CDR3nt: TGTGCCAGCAGCAGGGACAGAACCTACTACGAGCAGTACTTC

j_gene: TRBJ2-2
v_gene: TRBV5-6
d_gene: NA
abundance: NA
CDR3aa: CASSLVGANTGELFF
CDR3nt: TGTGCCAGCAGCTTGGTAGGAGCCAACACCGGGGAGCTGTTTTTT

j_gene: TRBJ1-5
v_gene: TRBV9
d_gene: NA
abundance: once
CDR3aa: CASSVEAGGNQPQHF
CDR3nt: TGTGCCAGCAGCGTAGAAGCCGGGGGAAATCAGCCCCAGCATTTT

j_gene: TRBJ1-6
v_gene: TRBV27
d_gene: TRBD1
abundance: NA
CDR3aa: CASSPIRGQGNSPLHF
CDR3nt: TGTGCCAGCAGCCCCATCAGGGGGCAGGGTAATTCACCCCTCCACTTT

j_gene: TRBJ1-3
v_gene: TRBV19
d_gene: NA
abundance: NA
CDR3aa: CASSMRQGNAGNTIYF
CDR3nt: TGTGCCAGTAGTATGAGGCAGGGTAACGCTGGAAACACCATATATTTT

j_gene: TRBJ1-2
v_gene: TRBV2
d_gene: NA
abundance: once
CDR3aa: CASSLDSYGYTF
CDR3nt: TGTGCCAGCAGCTTGGACAGCTATGGCTACACCTTC

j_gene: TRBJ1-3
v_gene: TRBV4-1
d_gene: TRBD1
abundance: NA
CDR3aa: CASSQGQGRNTIYF
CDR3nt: TGCGCCAGCAGCCAAGGACAGGGTAGAAACACCATATATTTT

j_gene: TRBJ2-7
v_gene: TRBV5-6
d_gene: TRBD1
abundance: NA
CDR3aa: CASSLGGTGLNEQYF
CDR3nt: TGTGCCAGCAGCTTGGGGGGGACAGGTTTAAACGAGCAGTACTTC

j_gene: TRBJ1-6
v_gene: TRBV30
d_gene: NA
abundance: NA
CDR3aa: CAWSGTPETPLHF
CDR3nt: TGTGCCTGGAGTGGAACCCCAGAAACACCCCTCCACTTT

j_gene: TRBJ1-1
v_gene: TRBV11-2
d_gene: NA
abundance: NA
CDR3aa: CASSLGRATEAFF
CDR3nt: TGTGCCAGCAGCTTAGGTCGAGCCACTGAAGCTTTCTTT

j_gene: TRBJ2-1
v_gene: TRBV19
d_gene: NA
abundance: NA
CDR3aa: CASSIDSAGSYNEQFF
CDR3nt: TGTGCCAGTAGTATAGACTCGGCAGGGTCCTACAATGAGCAGTTCTTC

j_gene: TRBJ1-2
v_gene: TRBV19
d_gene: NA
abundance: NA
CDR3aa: CASRTGHPAGYGYTF
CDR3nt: TGTGCCAGTAGGACTGGACACCCGGCAGGCTATGGCTACACCTTC

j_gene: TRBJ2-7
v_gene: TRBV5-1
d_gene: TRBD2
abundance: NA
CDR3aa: CASSFGGGSYEQYF
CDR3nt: TGCGCCAGCAGCTTCGGCGGGGGTTCCTACGAGCAGTACTTC

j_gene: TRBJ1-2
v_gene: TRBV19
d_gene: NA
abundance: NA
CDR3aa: CASRLGQTYGYTF
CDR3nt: TGTGCCAGTAGACTGGGGCAGACATATGGCTACACCTTC

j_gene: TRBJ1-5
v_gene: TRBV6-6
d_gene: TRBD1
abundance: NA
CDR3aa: CASRIRQGDGNQPQHF
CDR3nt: TGTGCCAGCAGAATCCGACAGGGAGATGGGAATCAGCCCCAGCATTTT

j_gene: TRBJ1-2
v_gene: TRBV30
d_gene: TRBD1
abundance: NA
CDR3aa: CAWRGGQGPYYGYTF
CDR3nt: TGTGCCTGGAGAGGGGGACAGGGCCCGTACTATGGCTACACCTTC

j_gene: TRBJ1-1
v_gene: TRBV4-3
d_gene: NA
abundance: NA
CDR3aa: CASSQDIGPGSTEAFF
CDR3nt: TGCGCCAGCAGCCAAGATATAGGGCCGGGGAGCACTGAAGCTTTCTTT

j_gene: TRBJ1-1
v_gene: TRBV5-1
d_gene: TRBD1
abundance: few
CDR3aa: CASSWTGGRTEAFF
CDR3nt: TGCGCCAGCAGCTGGACAGGGGGGAGGACTGAAGCTTTCTTT

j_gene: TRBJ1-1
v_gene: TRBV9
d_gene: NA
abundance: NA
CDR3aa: CASSVEGYDAEAFF
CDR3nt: TGTGCCAGCAGCGTAGAGGGGTATGACGCTGAAGCTTTCTTT

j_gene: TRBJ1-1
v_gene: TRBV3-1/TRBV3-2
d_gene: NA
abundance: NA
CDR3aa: CASSQEVRAGEVNTEAFF
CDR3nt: TGTGCCAGCAGCCAAGAAGTGAGAGCGGGGGAGGTTAACACTGAAGCTTTCTTT

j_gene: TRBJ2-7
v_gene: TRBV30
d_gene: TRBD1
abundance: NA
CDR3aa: CAWAMNPTGPSYEQYF
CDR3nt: TGTGCCTGGGCTATGAACCCGACAGGGCCATCCTACGAGCAGTACTTC

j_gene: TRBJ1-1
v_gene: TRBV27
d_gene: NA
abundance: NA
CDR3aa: CASRGQGGPSAEAFF
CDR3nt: TGTGCCAGCAGAGGGCAGGGAGGCCCCTCGGCTGAAGCTTTCTTT

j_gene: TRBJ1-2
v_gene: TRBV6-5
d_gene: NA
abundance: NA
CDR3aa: CASSRGGYGYTF
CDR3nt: TGTGCCAGCAGTCGCGGGGGCTATGGCTACACCTTC

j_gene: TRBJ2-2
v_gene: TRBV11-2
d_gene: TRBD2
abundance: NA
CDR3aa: CASSFQGLAGANTGELFF
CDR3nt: TGTGCCAGCAGCTTTCAGGGACTAGCGGGGGCGAACACCGGGGAGCTGTTTTTT

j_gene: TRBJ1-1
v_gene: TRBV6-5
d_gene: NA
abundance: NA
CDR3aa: CASSYATENTEAFF
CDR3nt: TGTGCCAGCAGTTATGCAACAGAGAACACTGAAGCTTTCTTT

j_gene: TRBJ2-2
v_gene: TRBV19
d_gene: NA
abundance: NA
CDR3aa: CASSRAANTGELFF
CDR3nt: TGTGCCAGTAGTAGGGCCGCGAACACCGGGGAGCTGTTTTTT

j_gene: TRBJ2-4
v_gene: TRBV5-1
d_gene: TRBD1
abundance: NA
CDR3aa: CASSGGQGLNIQYF
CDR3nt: TGCGCCAGCAGCGGCGGACAGGGCTTAAACATTCAGTACTTC

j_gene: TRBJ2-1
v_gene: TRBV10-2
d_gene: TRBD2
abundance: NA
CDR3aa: CASSGTSGGLRNEQFF
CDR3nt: TGCGCCAGCAGTGGGACTAGCGGGGGCCTCCGTAATGAGCAGTTCTTC

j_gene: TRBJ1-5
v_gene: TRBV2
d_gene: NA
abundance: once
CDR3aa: CASSEIDSSQPQHF
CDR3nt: TGTGCCAGCAGTGAAATCGACAGCAGTCAGCCCCAGCATTTT

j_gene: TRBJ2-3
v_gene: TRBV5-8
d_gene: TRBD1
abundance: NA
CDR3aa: CASSLGTGNTPRMDTQYF
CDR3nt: TGTGCCAGCAGCTTGGGGACAGGGAACACCCCCCGGATGGATACGCAGTATTTT